The clone carrying this T cell receptor (beta chain) has only one observation. What it recognizes is unknown. Looked up from germline, CDR1 is SNHLY and CDR2 is FYNNEI. The CDR3 has 17 amino acids. Trimming at V came to 6 bases and at J to 4 bases, leaving 8 bases not matched to a gene. The sample belongs to a study of T cell responses to AZD1222 COVID-19 vaccine. Study background: Pooled together were second doses at about 4 or about 12 weeks.

Whole-study findings and limits: Nearly half of the spike-specific TCRs reportedly recognize variant regions that carry no mutations. Without day 14 samples, only post-peak T cell repertoires were studied. At baseline, seropositivity was found in only a handful of AZD1222 recipients.

Some clones are missing from TCRdb's copy, which holds only in-frame ones; the method was immunoSEQ multiplex PCR. The table lists 95,000 to 100,000 clones, about 82% of them singletons. The sequenced sample was peripheral blood, obtained on day 0 of AZD1222 vaccination. The TCR comes from an adult in good health. The chain is built from TRBV2 and TRBJ2-2; 13 bases agree with TRBD2. Here the CDR3 DNA reads TGTGCCAGCAGCATGCCGGGACTAGCGGGACTCACCGGGGAGCTGTTTTTT. Translating it yields CASSMPGLAGLTGELFF.